The 2 T cell receptor beta chains reported below all come from one sample, sequenced in a study of cytomegalovirus exposure and HLA in healthy donors. The study ran its PCR with 60 Vbeta and 13 Jbeta primers. Sequencing was performed with immunoSEQ multiplex PCR; in TCRdb, only in-frame clones are kept and a portion is missing. The repertoire holds some 120,000 clones, with about 81% as singletons. The sequenced material came from PBMCs. These receptor sequences come from a man aged 40-49 years in good health and CMV-seronegative.

The genes are TRBV2 and TRBJ2-7, with D perhaps TRBD1 (7 bases). CDR1 SNHLY and CDR2 FYNNEI come from the germline V gene. The CDR3 has 14 amino acids. V lost 6 bases, J lost 3 bases, and 15 bases lay in between. The CDR3: CASRGLTGDYEQYF. CDR3 nucleotide sequence: TGTGCCAGCAGGGGACTTACAGGGGACTACGAGCAGTACTTC.

The chain employs TRBV9 and TRBJ2-3; 7 positions agree with TRBD2. Germline trimming cut 3 bases from V and 0 bases from J; bases unmatched to any gene: 1. CDR1 and CDR2 (germline): SGDLS, YYNGEE. The CDR3 consists of 14 residues. The CDR3 loop reads CASSEAGSTDTQYF. The CDR3 DNA sequence: TGTGCCAGCAGCGAAGCGGGGAGCACAGATACGCAGTATTTT.